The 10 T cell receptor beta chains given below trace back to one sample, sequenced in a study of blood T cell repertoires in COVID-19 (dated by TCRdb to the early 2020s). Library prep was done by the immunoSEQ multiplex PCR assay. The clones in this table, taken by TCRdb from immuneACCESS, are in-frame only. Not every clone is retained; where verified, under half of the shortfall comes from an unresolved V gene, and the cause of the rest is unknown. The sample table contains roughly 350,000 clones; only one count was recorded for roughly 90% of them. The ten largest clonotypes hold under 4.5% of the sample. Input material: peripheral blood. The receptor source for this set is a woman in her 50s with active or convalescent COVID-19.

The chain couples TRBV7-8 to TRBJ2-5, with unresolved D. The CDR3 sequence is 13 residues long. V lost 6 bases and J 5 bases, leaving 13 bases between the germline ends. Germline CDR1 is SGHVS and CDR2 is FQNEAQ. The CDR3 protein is CASSMQYGETQYF. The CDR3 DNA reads TGTGCCAGCAGTATGCAATACGGGGAGACCCAGTACTTC.

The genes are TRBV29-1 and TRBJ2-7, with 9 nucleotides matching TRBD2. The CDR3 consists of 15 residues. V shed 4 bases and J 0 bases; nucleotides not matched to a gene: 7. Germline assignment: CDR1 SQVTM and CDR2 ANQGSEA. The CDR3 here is CSVVPSGELSYEQYF. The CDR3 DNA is TGCAGCGTTGTCCCTAGCGGGGAACTCTCCTACGAGCAGTACTTC.

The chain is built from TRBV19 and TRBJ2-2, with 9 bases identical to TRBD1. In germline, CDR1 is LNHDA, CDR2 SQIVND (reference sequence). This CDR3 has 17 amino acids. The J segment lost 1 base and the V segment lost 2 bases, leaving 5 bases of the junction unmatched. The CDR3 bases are TGTGCCAGTAGTATAAACAGGGGACAGGGGAACACCGGGGAGCTGTTTTTT. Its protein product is CASSINRGQGNTGELFF.

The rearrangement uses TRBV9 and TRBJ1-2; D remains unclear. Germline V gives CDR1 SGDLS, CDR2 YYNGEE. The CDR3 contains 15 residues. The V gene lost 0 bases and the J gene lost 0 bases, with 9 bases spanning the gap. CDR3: CASSVAASANYGYTF. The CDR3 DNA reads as TGTGCCAGCAGCGTAGCGGCCAGCGCTAACTATGGCTACACCTTC.

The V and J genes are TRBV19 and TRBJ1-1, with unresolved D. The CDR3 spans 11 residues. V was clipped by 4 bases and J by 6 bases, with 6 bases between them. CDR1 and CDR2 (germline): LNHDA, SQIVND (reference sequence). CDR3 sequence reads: CASSTGAEAFF. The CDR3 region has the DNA TGTGCCAGTAGTACCGGGGCTGAAGCTTTCTTT. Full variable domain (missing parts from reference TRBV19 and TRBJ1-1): DGGITQSPKYLFRKEGQNVTLSCEQNLNHDAMYWYRQDPGQGLRLIYYSQIVNDFQKGDIAEGYSVSREKKESFPLTVTSAQKNPTAFYLCASSTGAEAFFGQGTRLTVV.

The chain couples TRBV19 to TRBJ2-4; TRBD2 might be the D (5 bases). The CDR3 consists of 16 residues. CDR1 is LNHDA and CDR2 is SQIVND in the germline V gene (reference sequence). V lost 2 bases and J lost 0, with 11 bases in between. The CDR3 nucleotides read TGTGCCAGTAGTATAAGGACTGCCCTAGCCAAAAACATTCAGTACTTC. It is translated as CASSIRTALAKNIQYF.

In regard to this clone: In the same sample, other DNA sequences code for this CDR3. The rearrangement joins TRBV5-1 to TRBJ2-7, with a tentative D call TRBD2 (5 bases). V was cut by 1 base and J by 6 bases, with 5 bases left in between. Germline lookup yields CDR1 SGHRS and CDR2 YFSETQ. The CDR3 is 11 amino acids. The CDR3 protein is CASSLRGEQYF. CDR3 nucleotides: TGCGCCAGCAGCTTGCGGGGCGAGCAGTACTTC.

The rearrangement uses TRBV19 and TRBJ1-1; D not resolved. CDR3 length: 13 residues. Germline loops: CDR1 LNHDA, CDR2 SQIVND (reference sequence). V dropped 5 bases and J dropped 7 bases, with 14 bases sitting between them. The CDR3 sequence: CASSSLYGSEAFF. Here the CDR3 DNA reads TGTGCCAGTAGTTCACTGTACGGGAGTGAAGCTTTCTTT.

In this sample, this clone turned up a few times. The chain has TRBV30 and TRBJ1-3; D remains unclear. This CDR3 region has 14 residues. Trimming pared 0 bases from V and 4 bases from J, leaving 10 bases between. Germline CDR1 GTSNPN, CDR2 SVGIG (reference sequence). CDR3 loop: CAWSVTRRGNTIYF. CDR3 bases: TGTGCCTGGAGTGTAACCAGGAGGGGAAACACCATATATTTT.

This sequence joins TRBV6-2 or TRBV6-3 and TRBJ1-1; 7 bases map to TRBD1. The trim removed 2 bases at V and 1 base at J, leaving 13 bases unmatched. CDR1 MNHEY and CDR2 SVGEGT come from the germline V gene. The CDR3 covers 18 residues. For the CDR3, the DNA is TGTGCCAGCAGTTACCCAAGCGAAGGCCGACAGGGGAACACTGAAGCTTTCTTT. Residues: CASSYPSEGRQGNTEAFF.